The rows below give T cell receptor beta chains drawn from one sample of a study of cytomegalovirus exposure and HLA in healthy donors. TCRdb's table, derived via immunoSEQ multiplex PCR, lists solely in-frame clones and lacks some. This listing includes tens of thousands of clones. Specimen: PBMCs. The receptor source for this set is a woman in her fifties or sixties in good health and CMV-seropositive. CDR3s include the opening cysteine and the closing phenylalanine or tryptophan. D genes are given only for firm matches.

cdr3_nt cdr3_aa j_call d_call v_call
TGTGCCAGCAGCGACCTGGGAGCGAACACTGAAGCTTTCTTT CASSDLGANTEAFF TRBJ1-1 . TRBV5-5
TGCGCCAGCAGCCGAACTAGCGCACTCTACAATGAGCAGTTCTTC CASSRTSALYNEQFF TRBJ2-1 TRBD2 TRBV5-1
TGTGCCAGTAGTATAGGTGAGGGCTACGAGCAGTACTTC CASSIGEGYEQYF TRBJ2-7 . TRBV19
TGTGCCAGCAGCTGGACAGGGCCTAATTCACCCCTCCACTTT CASSWTGPNSPLHF TRBJ1-6 TRBD1 TRBV5-6
TGTGCCAGCTCACCGACAACCCTCATGAACACTGAAGCTTTCTTT CASSPTTLMNTEAFF TRBJ1-1 . TRBV18
TGCAGCGTTGAAAAGGGGGCGAACTACGAGCAGTACTTC CSVEKGANYEQYF TRBJ2-7 TRBD1 TRBV29-1
TGTGCCAGCAGCCAAGATAGAGTCCCTGGAAACACCATATATTTT CASSQDRVPGNTIYF TRBJ1-3 . TRBV4-2
TGTGCCAGCAGCCCCGAGGGACTAGCGGGAGCAGAGACCCAGTACTTC CASSPEGLAGAETQYF TRBJ2-5 TRBD2 TRBV5-4
TGTGCCAGCAGCTTGACAGCCCTGAACACTGAAGCTTTCTTT CASSLTALNTEAFF TRBJ1-1 . TRBV7-9
TGTGCCACTGGACAGGGGTATGGCTACACCTTC CATGQGYGYTF TRBJ1-2 TRBD1 TRBV25-1
TGTGCCACCAGCAGAGAAGATCCAGGCTTGTTCTACGAGCAGTACTTC CATSREDPGLFYEQYF TRBJ2-7 . TRBV15
TGTGCCAGCAGTCACTCCGGACAGGGCAATCAGCCCCAGCATTTT CASSHSGQGNQPQHF TRBJ1-5 TRBD1 TRBV28
TGTGCCAGCAGGGGGGAGGGCACTGAAAAACTGTTTTTT CASRGEGTEKLFF TRBJ1-4 . TRBV2
TGTGCCAGCAGCTTAAGAGGCACTGAAGCTTTCTTT CASSLRGTEAFF TRBJ1-1 . TRBV5-6
TGTGCCAGCAGTGAAGGAGAACTAGCGGGGGATACGCAGTATTTT CASSEGELAGDTQYF TRBJ2-3 TRBD2 TRBV6-1
TGTGCCAGCCAGACACAGTGGGGCAATCAGCCCCAGCATTTT CASQTQWGNQPQHF TRBJ1-5 . TRBV19
TGTGCCAGCAGCGTAGATGGGGCCCGTAATTCACCCCTCCACTTT CASSVDGARNSPLHF TRBJ1-6 . TRBV9
TGTGCCAGCAGTTTGACAGGGGGCATCCTGAGTGGCTACACCTTC CASSLTGGILSGYTF TRBJ1-2 TRBD1 TRBV28
TGTGCCAGCAGTACCTACAGACAGGGACTTAATGAAAAACTGTTTTTT CASSTYRQGLNEKLFF TRBJ1-4 TRBD1 TRBV27
TGTGCCAGCCGAGTATCGCAAAACCCCTCCTACGAGCAGTACTTC CASRVSQNPSYEQYF TRBJ2-7 . TRBV6-5
TGTGCCAGCAGCTTATTAGGTCGGGTTAATTCACCCCTCCACTTT CASSLLGRVNSPLHF TRBJ1-6 . TRBV7-9
TGTGCCAGCAGTTTCACAGACACCTCTCAGTACTACGAGCAGTACTTC CASSFTDTSQYYEQYF TRBJ2-7 . TRBV6-6